These T cell receptor beta chains were read from a single sample in a study of T-cell memory formation after mild COVID-19. Each CDR3 protein is one row after TCRdb ran MiXCR on the 5' RACE reads. The data show about 400,000 distinct CDR3 sequences, roughly 26% seen once. The sequenced sample was PBMCs or a T cell subset sorted from them (not recorded which). These receptors all come from an adult woman who had mild COVID-19 (a few samples of this study predate the infection). Cell type and time point are not known. Each CDR3 is given with its conserved first and last residue. Each record gives: D gene, V gene, clone size, J gene, CDR3 protein, CDR3 DNA. A D gene is named only where the DNA matches it firmly. Some rows have no size entry. The others give once, few or many, or a class for an expanded clone.

-	TRBV10-3	few	TRBJ1-3	CAISESAGVHSGNTIYF	TGTGCCATCAGTGAGTCGGCAGGCGTACACTCTGGAAACACCATATATTTT
-	TRBV27	-	TRBJ1-1	CASYRLGGTEAFF	TGTGCCAGTTACCGTCTCGGGGGCACTGAAGCTTTCTTT
-	TRBV10-3	few	TRBJ1-1	CAIKDSLNTEAFF	TGTGCCATCAAGGACAGTCTGAACACTGAAGCTTTCTTT
-	TRBV12-3/TRBV12-4	-	TRBJ1-2	CASRRDTPYGYTF	TGTGCCAGCAGACGAGACACGCCCTATGGCTACACCTTC
TRBD2	TRBV3-1	-	TRBJ2-1	CASSRGLAGGLNEQFF	TGTGCCAGCAGCCGGGGACTAGCGGGGGGCCTCAATGAGCAGTTCTTC
TRBD1	TRBV27	-	TRBJ1-3	CASSGQGDGNTIYF	TGTGCCAGCAGCGGACAGGGGGACGGAAACACCATATATTTT
-	TRBV6-6	-	TRBJ2-3	CASRLGGPDTQYF	TGTGCCAGCAGGCTGGGTGGGCCGGATACGCAGTATTTT
-	TRBV5-8	-	TRBJ1-1	CASSGSITEAFF	TGTGCCAGCAGTGGAAGTATCACTGAAGCTTTCTTT
-	TRBV4-3	-	TRBJ1-3	CASSQDARGTGNTIYF	TGCGCCAGCAGCCAAGATGCCAGGGGTACAGGAAACACCATATATTTT
-	TRBV19	-	TRBJ1-2	CASSIEGLLYGYTF	TGTGCCAGTAGTATAGAAGGCCTTCTCTATGGCTACACCTTC
-	TRBV5-1	few	TRBJ2-2	CASSLALRRNIYTGELFF	TGCGCCAGCAGCTTGGCCCTACGGCGGAACATATACACCGGGGAGCTGTTTTTT
-	TRBV7-9	few	TRBJ2-5	CASSVRDLPGETQYF	TGTGCCAGCAGCGTCCGGGACCTTCCGGGGGAGACCCAGTACTTC
-	TRBV25-1	once	TRBJ1-4	CASSELPIQEKREKLFF	TGTGCCAGCAGTGAACTACCCATTCAGGAGAAGAGGGAAAAACTGTTTTTT
-	TRBV19	few	TRBJ2-7	CASSHGGGEQYF	TGTGCCAGTTCCCACGGTGGAGGCGAGCAGTACTTC
-	TRBV7-3	many	TRBJ2-3	CASSPPLAPDTQYF	TGTGCCAGCAGCCCACCCCTAGCCCCAGATACGCAGTATTTT
-	TRBV5-1	few	TRBJ2-4	CASSLDRSGNIQYF	TGCGCCAGCAGCTTGGACCGATCGGGAAACATTCAGTACTTC
TRBD2	TRBV12-3/TRBV12-4	-	TRBJ2-5	CASTDGLAGGQETQYF	TGTGCCAGCACCGATGGACTAGCGGGGGGACAAGAGACCCAGTACTTC
TRBD2	TRBV5-1	-	TRBJ2-7	CASSMTTGTISNEQYF	TGCGCCAGCAGCATGACTACCGGGACTATCTCCAACGAGCAGTACTTC
TRBD1	TRBV25-1	-	TRBJ1-3	CASIGTGTFSGNTIYF	TGTGCCAGCATCGGGACAGGTACATTCTCTGGAAACACCATATATTTT
TRBD2	TRBV15	many	TRBJ2-7	CATSRLAGTKAYEQYF	TGTGCCACCAGCAGACTAGCGGGGACTAAAGCCTACGAGCAGTACTTC
-	TRBV20-1	-	TRBJ2-3	CSASEDGLSTDTQYF	TGCAGTGCTAGTGAGGACGGGCTAAGCACAGATACGCAGTATTTT
TRBD2	TRBV10-3	-	TRBJ2-1	CAISPLAGANNEQFF	TGTGCCATCAGCCCACTAGCGGGGGCAAACAATGAGCAGTTCTTC
TRBD1	TRBV30	-	TRBJ1-3	CAWNLLLGQGVGNTIYF	TGTGCCTGGAACCTCCTGCTAGGACAGGGGGTTGGAAACACCATATATTTT
-	TRBV6-5	-	TRBJ2-5	CASSRDSGTQYF	TGTGCCAGCAGTAGGGACTCGGGGACCCAGTACTTC
TRBD2	TRBV7-2	few	TRBJ2-1	CASSLQTAGGPYNEQFF	TGTGCCAGCAGCTTACAGACGGCGGGAGGGCCCTACAATGAGCAGTTCTTC
-	TRBV2	few	TRBJ2-3	CASRGPSGHRVTTDTQYF	TGTGCCAGCAGGGGACCGAGTGGGCACCGAGTTACCACAGATACGCAGTATTTT
-	TRBV12-3/TRBV12-4	few	TRBJ2-2	CASNPKGRSNTGELFF	TGTGCCAGCAATCCCAAGGGACGCTCGAACACCGGGGAGCTGTTTTTT
-	TRBV6-2/TRBV6-3	-	TRBJ1-2	CASSLPQGRIYGYTF	TGTGCCAGCAGTTTGCCGCAAGGACGGATCTATGGCTACACCTTC
-	TRBV18	few	TRBJ2-2	CASSLRDGGELFF	TGTGCCAGCTCACTCCGGGACGGCGGGGAGCTGTTTTTT
TRBD2	TRBV5-1	-	TRBJ2-1	CASRPGIPGLAGVVDEQFF	TGCGCCAGCAGACCAGGGATTCCGGGACTAGCGGGAGTAGTGGATGAGCAGTTCTTC
TRBD2	TRBV6-2/TRBV6-3	few	TRBJ2-7	CASKRGSSYEQYF	TGTGCCAGCAAGCGGGGAAGCTCCTACGAGCAGTACTTC
-	TRBV18	-	TRBJ2-7	CASSPGTDNEQYF	TGTGCCAGCTCACCCGGGACTGATAACGAGCAGTACTTC
-	TRBV20-1	once	TRBJ1-3	CSAREQGVGNTIYF	TGCAGTGCTAGAGAACAGGGAGTGGGAAACACCATATATTTT
TRBD1	TRBV10-3	-	TRBJ2-7	CAISGDSSYEQYF	TGTGCCATCAGTGGGGACAGTTCCTACGAGCAGTACTTC
TRBD1	TRBV5-1	few	TRBJ2-3	CASSSGQGAGTDTQYF	TGCGCCAGCAGCTCTGGACAGGGGGCTGGCACAGATACGCAGTATTTT
TRBD1	TRBV14	-	TRBJ2-2	CASSPLQGYTGELFF	TGTGCCAGCAGCCCATTACAGGGGTACACCGGGGAGCTGTTTTTT
-	TRBV6-5	few	TRBJ2-3	CASNTPDTQYF	TGTGCCAGCAATACTCCAGATACGCAGTATTTT
-	TRBV14	once	TRBJ2-6	CASSPRWLAGANVLTF	TGTGCCAGCAGCCCCCGTTGGTTGGCTGGGGCCAACGTCCTGACTTTC
-	TRBV7-9	-	TRBJ1-4	CASSLIERALGEKLFF	TGTGCCAGCAGCTTAATTGAGCGGGCTTTAGGCGAAAAACTGTTTTTT
TRBD1	TRBV19	-	TRBJ2-7	CASHSRDRATGEQYF	TGTGCCAGCCACTCGCGGGACAGGGCGACGGGGGAGCAGTACTTC
-	TRBV10-3	-	TRBJ1-2	CAISEGPLLNYGYTF	TGTGCCATCAGTGAGGGCCCACTTCTTAACTATGGCTACACCTTC
-	TRBV15	few	TRBJ2-1	CATSPLISGTYNEQFF	TGTGCCACCAGCCCCCTTATAAGCGGAACCTACAATGAGCAGTTCTTC
-	TRBV7-3	-	TRBJ1-1	CASSTGRNTEAFF	TGTGCCAGCAGCACCGGACGGAACACTGAAGCTTTCTTT
TRBD1	TRBV20-1	few	TRBJ2-7	CSATTGTGGYEQYF	TGCAGTGCAACGACCGGGACAGGGGGTTACGAGCAGTACTTC
-	TRBV6-5	-	TRBJ2-5	CASSLTDLTSRQETQYF	TGTGCCAGCAGTCTAACGGATTTGACATCCCGCCAAGAGACCCAGTACTTC
TRBD2	TRBV24-1	-	TRBJ2-2	CATSDLGSGLAAPNTGELFF	TGTGCCACCAGTGATTTGGGTTCGGGACTAGCGGCGCCGAACACCGGGGAGCTGTTTTTT
TRBD1	TRBV7-2	few	TRBJ2-5	CASSLPSGTGMETQYF	TGTGCCAGCAGCTTACCATCCGGGACAGGGATGGAGACCCAGTACTTC
-	TRBV29-1	many	TRBJ1-1	CSVEDAGPTAFF	TGCAGCGTTGAAGATGCGGGACCAACGGCTTTCTTT
-	TRBV12-3/TRBV12-4	-	TRBJ2-1	CASSSTSSYNEQFF	TGTGCCAGCAGTTCAACGAGCTCCTACAATGAGCAGTTCTTC
-	TRBV5-6	-	TRBJ1-2	CASSLIIQGSYGYTF	TGTGCCAGCAGCTTGATCATACAGGGCTCCTATGGCTACACCTTC
-	TRBV2	few	TRBJ2-7	CASGGGAPVYEQYF	TGTGCCAGCGGGGGAGGAGCTCCCGTTTACGAGCAGTACTTC
-	TRBV5-1	few	TRBJ2-2	CASSGWGIKDTGELFF	TGCGCCAGCAGCGGATGGGGGATTAAGGACACCGGGGAGCTGTTTTTT
TRBD1	TRBV10-3	few	TRBJ2-7	CAISVDRGPGEQYF	TGTGCCATCAGTGTTGACAGGGGCCCTGGGGAGCAGTACTTC
TRBD1	TRBV27	few	TRBJ1-2	CASSLDRASNYGYTF	TGTGCCAGCAGTTTGGACAGGGCCTCTAACTATGGCTACACCTTC